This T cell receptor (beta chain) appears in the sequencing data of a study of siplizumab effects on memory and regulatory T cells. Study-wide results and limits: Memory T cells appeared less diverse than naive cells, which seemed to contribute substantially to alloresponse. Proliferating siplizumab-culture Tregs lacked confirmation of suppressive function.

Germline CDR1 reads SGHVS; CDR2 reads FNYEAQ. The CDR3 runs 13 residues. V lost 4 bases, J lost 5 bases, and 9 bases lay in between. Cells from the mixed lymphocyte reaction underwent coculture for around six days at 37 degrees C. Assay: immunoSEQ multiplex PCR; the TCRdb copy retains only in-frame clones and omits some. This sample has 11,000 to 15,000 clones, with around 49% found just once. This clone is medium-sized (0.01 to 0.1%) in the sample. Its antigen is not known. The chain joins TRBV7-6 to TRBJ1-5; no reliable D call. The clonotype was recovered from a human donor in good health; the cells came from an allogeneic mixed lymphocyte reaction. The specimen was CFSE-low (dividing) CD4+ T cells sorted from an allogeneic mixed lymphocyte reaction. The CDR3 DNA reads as TGTGCCAGCAGCTCCTCAAGGGATCAGCCCCAGCATTTT. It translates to CASSSSRDQPQHF. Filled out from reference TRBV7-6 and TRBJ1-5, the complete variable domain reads GAGVSQSPRYKVTKRGQDVALRCDPISGHVSLYWYRQALGQGPEFLTYFNYEAQQDKSGLPNDRFSAERPEGSISTLTIQRTEQRDSAMYRCASSSSRDQPQHFGDGTRLSIL.